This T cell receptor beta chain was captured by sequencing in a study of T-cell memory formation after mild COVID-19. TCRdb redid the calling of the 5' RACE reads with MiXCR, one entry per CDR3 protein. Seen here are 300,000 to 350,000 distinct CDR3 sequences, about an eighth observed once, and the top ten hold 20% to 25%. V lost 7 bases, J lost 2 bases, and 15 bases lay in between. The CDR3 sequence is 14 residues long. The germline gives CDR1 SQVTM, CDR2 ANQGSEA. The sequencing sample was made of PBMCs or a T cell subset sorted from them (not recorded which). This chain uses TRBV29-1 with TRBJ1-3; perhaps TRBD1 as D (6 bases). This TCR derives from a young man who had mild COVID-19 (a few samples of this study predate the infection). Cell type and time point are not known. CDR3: CSADLQGTGNTIYF. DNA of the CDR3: TGCAGCGCCGATTTACAGGGAACTGGAAACACCATATATTTT.